This T cell receptor (beta chain) was captured in a study of T cell responses to AZD1222 COVID-19 vaccine. Germline CDR1 reads LGHNA; CDR2 reads YNFKEQ. V dropped 4 bases and J dropped 11; count of bases not matched to a gene: 4. This CDR3 is built from 12 residues. General observations from the study: Baseline serology detected seropositivity in only five to seven AZD1222 recipients.

Using immunoSEQ multiplex PCR, the repertoire was profiled, and TCRdb retains in-frame clones only, with some absent. The sample lists around 100,000 clones, about 83% occurring once. Comments on this clone: No antigen is known for it.

The sequenced sample was peripheral blood, obtained on day 0 of AZD1222 vaccination. The origin of this receptor is an adult in good health. The chain is built from TRBV4-2 and TRBJ1-1, with 10 bases fitting TRBD1. The CDR3 coding sequence is TGTGCCAGCAGCCTTCCGGGACAGGGGGCTTTCTTT. This codes for CASSLPGQGAFF.